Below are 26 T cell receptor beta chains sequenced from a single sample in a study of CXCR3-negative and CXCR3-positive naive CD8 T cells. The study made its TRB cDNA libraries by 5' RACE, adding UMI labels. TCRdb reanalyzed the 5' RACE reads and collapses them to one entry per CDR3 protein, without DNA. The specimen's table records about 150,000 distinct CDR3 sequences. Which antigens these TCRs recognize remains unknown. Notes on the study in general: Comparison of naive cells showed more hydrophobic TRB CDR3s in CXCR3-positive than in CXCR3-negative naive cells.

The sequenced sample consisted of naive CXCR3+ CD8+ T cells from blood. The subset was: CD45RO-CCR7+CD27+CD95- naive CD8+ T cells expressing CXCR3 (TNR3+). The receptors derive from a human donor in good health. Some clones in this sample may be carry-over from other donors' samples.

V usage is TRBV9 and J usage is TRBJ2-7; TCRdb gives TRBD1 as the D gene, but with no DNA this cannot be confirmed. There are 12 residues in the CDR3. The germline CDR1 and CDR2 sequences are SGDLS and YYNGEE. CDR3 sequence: CASNGGGYEQYF.

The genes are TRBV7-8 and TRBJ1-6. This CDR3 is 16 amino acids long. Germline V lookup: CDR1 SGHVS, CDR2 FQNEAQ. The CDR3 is CASSLIGGNYNSPLHF.

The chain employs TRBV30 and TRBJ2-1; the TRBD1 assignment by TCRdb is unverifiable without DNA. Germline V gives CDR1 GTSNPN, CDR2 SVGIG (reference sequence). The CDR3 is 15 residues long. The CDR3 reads CALVLAPTQTNEQFF.

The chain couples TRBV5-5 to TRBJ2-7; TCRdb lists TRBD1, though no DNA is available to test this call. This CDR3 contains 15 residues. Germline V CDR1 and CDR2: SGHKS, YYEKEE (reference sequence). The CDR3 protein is CASSTNRVPYYEQYF.

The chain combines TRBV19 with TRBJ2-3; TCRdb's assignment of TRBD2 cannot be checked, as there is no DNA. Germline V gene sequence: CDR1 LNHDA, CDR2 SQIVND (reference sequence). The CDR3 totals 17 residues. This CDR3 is CASSITRLAGYTDTQYF.

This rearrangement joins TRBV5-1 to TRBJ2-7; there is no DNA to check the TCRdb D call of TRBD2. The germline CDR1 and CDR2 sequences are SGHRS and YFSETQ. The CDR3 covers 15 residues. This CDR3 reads CASSQGLAAAYEQYF.

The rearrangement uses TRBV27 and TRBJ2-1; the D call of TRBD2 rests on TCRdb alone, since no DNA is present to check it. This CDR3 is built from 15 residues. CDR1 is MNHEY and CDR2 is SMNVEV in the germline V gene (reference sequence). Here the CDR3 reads CASSDGRAGLNEQFF.

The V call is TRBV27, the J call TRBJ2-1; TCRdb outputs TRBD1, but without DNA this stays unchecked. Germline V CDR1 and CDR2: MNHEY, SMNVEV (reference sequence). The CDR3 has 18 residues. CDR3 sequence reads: CASSPITLRGQAYNEQFF.

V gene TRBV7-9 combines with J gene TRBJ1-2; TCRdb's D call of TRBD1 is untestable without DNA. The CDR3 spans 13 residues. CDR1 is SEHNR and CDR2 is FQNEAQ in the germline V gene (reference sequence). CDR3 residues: CASSLTGAEGYTF.

This CDR3 reads CASSPSLWDYGYTF. V usage is TRBV7-2 and J usage is TRBJ1-2. Germline V CDR1 and CDR2: SGHTA, FQGNSA. The CDR3 has 14 amino acids.

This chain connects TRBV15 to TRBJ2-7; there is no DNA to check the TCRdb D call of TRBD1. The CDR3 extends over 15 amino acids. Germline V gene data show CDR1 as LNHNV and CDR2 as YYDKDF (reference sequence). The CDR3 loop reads CATSRSDRGDYEQYF.

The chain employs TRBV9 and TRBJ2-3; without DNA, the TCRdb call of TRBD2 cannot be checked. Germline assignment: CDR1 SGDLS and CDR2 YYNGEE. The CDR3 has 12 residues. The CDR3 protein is CASSVGVDTQYF. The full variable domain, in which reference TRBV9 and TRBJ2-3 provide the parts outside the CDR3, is DSGVTQTPKHLITATGQRVTLRCSPRSGDLSVYWYQQSLDQGLQFLIQYYNGEERAKGNILERFSAQQFPDLHSELNLSSLELGDSALYFCASSVGVDTQYFGPGTRLTVL.

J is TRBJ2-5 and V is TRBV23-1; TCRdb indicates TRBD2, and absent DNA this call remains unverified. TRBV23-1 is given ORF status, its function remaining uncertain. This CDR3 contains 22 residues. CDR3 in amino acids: CASSPWGRRTSGRANPQETQYF.

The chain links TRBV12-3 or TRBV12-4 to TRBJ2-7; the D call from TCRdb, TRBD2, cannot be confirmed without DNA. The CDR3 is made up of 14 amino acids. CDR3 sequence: CASSLTSGFYEQYF.

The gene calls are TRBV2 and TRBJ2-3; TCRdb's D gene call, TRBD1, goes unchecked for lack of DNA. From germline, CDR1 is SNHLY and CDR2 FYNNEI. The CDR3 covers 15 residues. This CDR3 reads CASSLDREFTDTQYF.

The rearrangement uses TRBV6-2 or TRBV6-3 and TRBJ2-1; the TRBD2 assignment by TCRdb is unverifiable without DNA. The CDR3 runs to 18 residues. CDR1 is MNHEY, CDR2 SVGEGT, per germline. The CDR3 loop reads CASSLTGLAATSYNEQFF.

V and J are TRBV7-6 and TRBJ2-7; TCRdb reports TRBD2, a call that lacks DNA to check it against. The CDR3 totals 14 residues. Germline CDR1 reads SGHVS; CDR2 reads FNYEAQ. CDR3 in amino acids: CASSVSGGVYEQYF.

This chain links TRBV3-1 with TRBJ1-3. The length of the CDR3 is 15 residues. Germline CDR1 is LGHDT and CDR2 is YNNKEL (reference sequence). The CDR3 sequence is CASSQAGGAGNTIYF.

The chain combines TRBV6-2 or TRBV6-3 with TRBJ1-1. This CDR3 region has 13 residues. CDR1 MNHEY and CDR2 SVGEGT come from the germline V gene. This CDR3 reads CASRLPDNTEAFF.

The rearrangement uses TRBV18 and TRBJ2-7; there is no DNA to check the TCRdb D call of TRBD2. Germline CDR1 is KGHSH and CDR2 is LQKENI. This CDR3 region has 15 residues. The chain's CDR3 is CASSPTPSQPQEQYF.

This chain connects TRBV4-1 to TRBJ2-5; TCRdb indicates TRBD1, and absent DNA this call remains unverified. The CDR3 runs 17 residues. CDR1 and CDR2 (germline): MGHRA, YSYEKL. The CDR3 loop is CASSQVFSVDSEETQYF.

The CDR3 is CASTAGTRAYNEQFF. The chain recombines TRBV7-9 with TRBJ2-1; TCRdb calls TRBD2, which cannot be checked without DNA. Germline V gene data show CDR1 as SEHNR and CDR2 as FQNEAQ (reference sequence). This CDR3 comprises 15 residues.

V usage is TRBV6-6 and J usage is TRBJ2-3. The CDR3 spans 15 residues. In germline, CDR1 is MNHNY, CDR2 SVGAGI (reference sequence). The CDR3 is CASSYGRVSTDTQYF.

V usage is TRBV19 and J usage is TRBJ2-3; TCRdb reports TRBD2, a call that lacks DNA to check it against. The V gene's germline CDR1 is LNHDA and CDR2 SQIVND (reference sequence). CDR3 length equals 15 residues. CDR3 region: CASSIAGGPADTQYF.

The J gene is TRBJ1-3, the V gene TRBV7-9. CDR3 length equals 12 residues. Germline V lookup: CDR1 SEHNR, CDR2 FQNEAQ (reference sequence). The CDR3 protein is CASSLGPNTIYF.

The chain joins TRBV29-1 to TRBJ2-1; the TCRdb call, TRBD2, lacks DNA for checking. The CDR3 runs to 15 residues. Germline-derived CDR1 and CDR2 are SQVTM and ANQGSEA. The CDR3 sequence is CSVDGLAGAYNEQFF.